These 18 T cell receptor beta chains share one sample of origin, sequenced in a study of beta chain features in type 1 diabetes. Study-level results: In all four CD4+ subsets, TCRB CDR3 length was significantly, moderately reduced in type 1 diabetes.

No cognate antigen is known for these TCRs. The isolated RNA, all of it, was reverse transcribed, so expressed TCRB transcripts were what got sequenced. Generated by immunoSEQ multiplex PCR, the TCRdb table keeps only in-frame clones and is missing some. The table records approximately 600,000 clones, roughly 12% of them present only once. The sequenced material came from naive CD4+ T cells from blood. Receptors were obtained from a man under 40 with type 1 diabetes.

V is TRBV7-2 and J is TRBJ2-1; 9 bases align to TRBD1. V trimming: 2 bases; J trimming: 10 bases; junction bases outside the gene matches: 9. CDR3 length: 15 residues. Germline CDR1 and CDR2: SGHTA and FQGNSA. CDR3 residues: CASSLTGQGSREQFF. In nucleotides, the CDR3 is TGTGCCAGCAGCTTAACGGGACAGGGTTCGCGGGAGCAGTTCTTC.

This clone occurred a few times. V usage is TRBV20-1 and J usage is TRBJ2-3, with D perhaps matching TRBD1 or TRBD2 (5 bases each). CDR1 is DFQATT and CDR2 is SNEGSKA in the germline V gene (reference sequence). V was shortened by 0 bases and J by 10 bases, with 8 bases between the two germline ends. The CDR3 length is 11 residues. The CDR3 is CSARDGGPQYF. The CDR3 nucleotides are TGCAGTGCTAGAGATGGGGGACCGCAGTATTTT.

This clone turned up a few times. V gene TRBV27 combines with J gene TRBJ1-6; D not certain. V was pared by 1 base and J by 5 bases, with 15 bases between. This CDR3 is 17 amino acids long. CDR1 and CDR2 from the germline V gene are MNHEY and SMNVEV (reference sequence). CDR3 loop: CASSLFGILTNNSPLHF. In nucleotides, the CDR3 is TGTGCCAGCAGTTTATTCGGAATCCTCACGAATAATTCACCCCTCCACTTT.

The chain joins TRBV30 to TRBJ1-6; D may be TRBD1 (5 bases). Germline CDR1 reads GTSNPN; CDR2 reads SVGIG (reference sequence). V was trimmed by 2 bases and J by 10 bases, leaving 12 bases between them. This CDR3 has 13 residues. The CDR3 here is CAWSLGEGSPLHF. The CDR3 coding sequence is TGTGCCTGGAGTCTGGGGGAAGGCTCACCCCTCCACTTT.

In its sample, this clone was seen a few times. The chain links TRBV20-1 to TRBJ2-7, with D unresolved. V was clipped by 3 bases and J by 4 bases, with 7 bases between them. This CDR3 contains 11 residues. Per the germline V gene, CDR1 is DFQATT and CDR2 is SNEGSKA (reference sequence). CDR3: CSASLDYEQYF. CDR3 DNA sequence: TGCAGTGCTAGTCTCGATTACGAGCAGTACTTC.

V usage is TRBV7-2 and J usage is TRBJ2-7, with TRBD1 identical over 7 bases. Germline CDR1 reads SGHTA; CDR2 reads FQGNSA. V shed 5 bases and J 3 bases; nucleotides not matched to a gene: 4. The length of the CDR3 is 13 residues. The DNA for the CDR3 is TGTGCCAGCAGCGGGGGACAGCTCTACGAGCAGTACTTC. Translating it yields CASSGGQLYEQYF.

This chain joins TRBV10-3 and TRBJ1-5; D is possibly TRBD1 (5 bases). This CDR3 contains 13 residues. V was pared by 4 bases and J by 5 bases, with 9 bases between. CDR1 is ENHRY, CDR2 SYGVKD, per germline. DNA of the CDR3: TGTGCCATCAGTGCCAGGGTAGATCAGCCCCAGCATTTT. Residues: CAISARVDQPQHF.

The chain combines TRBV10-3 with TRBJ1-2; no definite D call. The CDR3 runs to 14 residues. The V end was cut by 3 bases, the J end by 1 base, with 9 bases between. Germline V lookup: CDR1 ENHRY, CDR2 SYGVKD. DNA for the CDR3: TGTGCCATCAGTGAATTTACAGTTAACTATGGCTACACCTTC. This encodes CAISEFTVNYGYTF.

This clone was found a few times. The J gene is TRBJ2-5, the V gene TRBV5-4, with D possibly being TRBD2 (5 bases). V gave up 5 bases and J gave up 8 bases, with 19 bases separating them. Looked up from germline, CDR1 is SGHNT and CDR2 is YYREEE (reference sequence). The CDR3 runs to 14 residues. The CDR3 spells CASSSTSTGDTQYF. CDR3 nucleotides: TGTGCCAGCAGTTCTACTTCCACCGGGGATACCCAGTACTTC.

The V call is TRBV7-9, the J call TRBJ1-2, with TRBD1 as a possible D gene (5 bases). Germline lookup yields CDR1 SEHNR and CDR2 FQNEAQ (reference sequence). V lost 1 base to trimming and J lost 7 bases, with 13 bases between them. The CDR3 extends over 14 amino acids. The CDR3 DNA is TGTGCCAGCAGCTTAGGCGGCAGGGAGGGTGGCTACACCTTC. Protein: CASSLGGREGGYTF.

This sequence joins TRBV7-2 and TRBJ2-6; 7 positions match TRBD1. The CDR3 spans 16 residues. V lost 3 bases, J lost 3 bases, and 5 bases stayed unmatched. Germline CDR1 is SGHTA and CDR2 is FQGNSA. This CDR3 is CASSFDRAGGANVLTF. CDR3 in DNA: TGTGCCAGCAGCTTTGACAGGGCCGGTGGGGCCAACGTCCTGACTTTC.

The chain carries TRBV2 and TRBJ1-6, with 10 nucleotides matching TRBD1. The V gene end was trimmed by 5 bases and the J gene end by 8 bases; junction bases not matched to a gene: 6. CDR1 is SNHLY and CDR2 is FYNNEI in the germline V gene. The CDR3 loop spans 15 amino acids. CDR3 sequence (DNA): TGTGCCAGCAGTTATAGGACAGGGGGGGATTCACCCCTCCACTTT. Residues: CASSYRTGGDSPLHF. Complete variable domain (other parts from reference TRBV2 and TRBJ1-6): EPEVTQTPSHQVTQMGQEVILRCVPISNHLYFYWYRQILGQKVEFLVSFYNNEISEKSEIFDDQFSVERPDGSNFTLKIRSTKLEDSAMYFCASSYRTGGDSPLHFGNGTRLTVT.

This clone has just a few counts. The DNA of the CDR3 is TGTGCCAGCAGCTTGGGGAACAGGGCCCTTGAAAAACTGTTTTTT. Translating it yields CASSLGNRALEKLFF. This rearrangement joins TRBV5-8 to TRBJ1-4; D perhaps matches TRBD1 (6 bases). The germline CDR1 and CDR2 sequences are SGHTS and YDEGEE. The V gene lost 0 bases and the J gene lost 7 bases, with 13 bases spanning the gap. The CDR3 sequence is 15 residues long.

The chain recombines TRBV6-6 with TRBJ2-1; the match to TRBD2 covers 10 bases. Unmatched junction bases numbered 9, after V lost 6 bases and J lost 7 bases. Germline V lookup: CDR1 MNHNY, CDR2 SVGAGI (reference sequence). The CDR3 is 15 amino acids. CDR3 sequence reads: CASSLNSGGSNEQFF. The DNA for the CDR3 is TGTGCCAGCAGCTTAAATAGCGGGGGGTCGAATGAGCAGTTCTTC.

The chain links TRBV10-3 to TRBJ2-1; D is undetermined. This CDR3 contains 14 residues. Trimming stripped 0 bases from V and 8 bases from J, with 11 bases between. CDR1 is ENHRY and CDR2 is SYGVKD in the germline V gene. The CDR3 loop reads CAISESVSAHEQFF. DNA of the CDR3: TGTGCCATCAGTGAGTCGGTCAGCGCCCATGAGCAGTTCTTC.

CDR3 loop: CASSLGWDRGSYEQFF. The DNA of the CDR3 is TGTGCCAGCAGCTTGGGGTGGGACAGGGGATCGTATGAGCAGTTCTTC. This chain joins TRBV7-2 and TRBJ2-1; 10 bases agree with TRBD1. CDR1 and CDR2 (germline): SGHTA, FQGNSA. V shed 3 bases, J shed 8 bases, and the junction held 10 bases outside the gene matches. The CDR3 sequence is 16 residues long.

V usage is TRBV7-3 and J usage is TRBJ1-2; D might be TRBD1 (5 bases). Germline lookup yields CDR1 SGHTA and CDR2 FQGTGA. The V gene lost 5 bases and the J gene lost 6 bases, with 16 bases spanning the gap. The CDR3 length is 14 residues. The CDR3 bases are TGTGCCAGCAGCCACAACACCGGGACCAATGGCTACACCTTC. As protein: CASSHNTGTNGYTF.

This clone was seen only a few times. The chain is built from TRBV5-4 and TRBJ2-3; 9 bases are shared with TRBD2. V lost 4 bases to trimming and J lost 5 bases; unmatched junction nucleotides: 11. The CDR3 is 16 amino acids. Germline CDR1 SGHNT, CDR2 YYREEE (reference sequence). CDR3 in DNA: TGTGCCAGCAGCCAGCGGCGAGCGGGGGGCCTAGATACGCAGTATTTT. It is translated as CASSQRRAGGLDTQYF.